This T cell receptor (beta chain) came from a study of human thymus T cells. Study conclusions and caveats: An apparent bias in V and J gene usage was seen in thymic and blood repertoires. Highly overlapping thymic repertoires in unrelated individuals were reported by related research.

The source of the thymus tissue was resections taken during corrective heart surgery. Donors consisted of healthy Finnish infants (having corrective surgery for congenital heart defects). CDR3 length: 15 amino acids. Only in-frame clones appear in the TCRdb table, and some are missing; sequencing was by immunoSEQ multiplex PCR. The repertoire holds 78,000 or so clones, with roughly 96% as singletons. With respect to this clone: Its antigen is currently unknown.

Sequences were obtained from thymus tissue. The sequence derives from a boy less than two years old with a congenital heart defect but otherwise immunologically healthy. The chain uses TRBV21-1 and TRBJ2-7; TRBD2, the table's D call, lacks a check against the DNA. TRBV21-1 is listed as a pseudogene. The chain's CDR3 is CASSKSPCYSYEQYF. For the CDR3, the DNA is TGTGCCAGCAGCAAAAGTCCTTGCTACTCCTACGAGCAGTACTTC.